Listed here are 18 T cell receptor beta chains from one sample, sequenced in a study of early T cells in non-severe SARS-CoV-2 infection. TCRdb redid the calling of the 5' RACE reads with MiXCR, one entry per CDR3 protein. The table shows tens of thousands of distinct CDR3 sequences, with about 19% occurring only once. The input for sequencing was whole blood, taken at baseline. These receptors originate from an adult who was a healthcare worker with PCR-confirmed SARS-CoV-2 infection or an uninfected control (not recorded which).

V is TRBV2 and J is TRBJ2-7; D might be TRBD2 (5 bases). V shed 1 base and J shed 6 bases, with 13 bases lying between them. Germline loops: CDR1 SNHLY, CDR2 FYNNEI. The CDR3 runs to 14 residues. The CDR3 spells CASSEGVPAGEQYF. In DNA form, the CDR3 reads TGTGCCAGCAGTGAAGGCGTGCCTGCGGGCGAGCAGTACTTC.

The sample holds a few counts of this clonotype. The chain carries TRBV30 and TRBJ2-5; D uncertain. V lost 0 bases and J lost 5, with 10 bases in between. Germline V CDR1 and CDR2: GTSNPN, SVGIG (reference sequence). This CDR3 has 13 residues. The CDR3 nucleotides are TGTGCCTGGAGTGTTGACAATCGGGAGACCCAGTACTTC. Protein sequence: CAWSVDNRETQYF.

The chain links TRBV4-1 to TRBJ1-6; D is undetermined. Germline lookup yields CDR1 MGHRA and CDR2 YSYEKL. The CDR3 has 15 amino acids. The V end lost 0 bases, the J end lost 8 bases, and 11 bases lay between the germline ends. CDR3 amino acids: CASSQDVNRYSPLHF. CDR3 bases: TGCGCCAGCAGCCAAGATGTGAACCGCTATTCACCCCTCCACTTT.

This clonotype was seen more than once but under ten times. The J gene is TRBJ2-2, the V gene TRBV5-4, with D tentatively TRBD1 (6 bases). The germline V gene has CDR1 SGHNT and CDR2 YYREEE (reference sequence). The CDR3 sequence is 16 residues long. With 3 bases removed from V and 5 bases from J, the gap between germline ends came to 17 bases. CDR3 residues: CASSSFPSGVTGELFF. The CDR3 DNA sequence: TGTGCCAGCAGCTCGTTCCCCTCAGGGGTAACCGGGGAGCTGTTTTTT.

This clonotype was observed a handful of times. V gene TRBV6-2 or TRBV6-3 combines with J gene TRBJ1-4; D unclear. This CDR3 comprises 14 residues. V was shortened by 2 bases and J by 8 bases, with 12 bases between the two germline ends. CDR1 MNHEY and CDR2 SVGEGT come from the germline V gene. The CDR3 sequence is CASSYPGSAEKLFF. The CDR3 region has the DNA TGTGCCAGCAGTTACCCGGGATCGGCAGAAAAACTGTTTTTT.

This clonotype came up many times. The chain links TRBV2 to TRBJ1-5; 9 nucleotides align to TRBD1. This CDR3 has 15 residues. The germline V gene has CDR1 SNHLY and CDR2 FYNNEI. With 6 bases clipped from V and 5 bases from J, the junction kept 8 bases outside the gene matches. The CDR3 DNA reads TGTGCCAGCAGGGGGGGGACAGGGCTTTATCAGCCCCAGCATTTT. The encoded protein is CASRGGTGLYQPQHF.

This clonotype has more than one count but fewer than ten. The rearrangement joins TRBV7-9 to TRBJ1-2; tentatively, D is TRBD1 (6 bases). Germline V gives CDR1 SEHNR, CDR2 FQNEAQ (reference sequence). V was cut by 5 bases and J by 4 bases, with 8 bases left in between. This CDR3 is built from 12 residues. CDR3 amino acids: CASSAGVYGYTF. The CDR3 DNA is TGTGCCAGCAGCGCAGGGGTCTATGGCTACACCTTC.

The chain joins TRBV4-1 to TRBJ2-3; D unclear. The CDR3 length is 13 residues. From germline, CDR1 is MGHRA and CDR2 YSYEKL. Trimming cost V 5 bases and J 5 bases, with 11 bases left between them. In nucleotides, the CDR3 is TGCGCCAGCAGCTGGCTAGTTGGAGATACGCAGTATTTT. Amino acid sequence: CASSWLVGDTQYF.

As to this clonotype: One end of the junction varies from germline; a read error may be responsible. The rearrangement uses TRBV3-1 and TRBJ1-3, with unresolved D. The germline gives CDR1 LGHDT, CDR2 YNNKEL (reference sequence). The CDR3 covers 15 residues. DNA of the CDR3: TGTACCAGCAGCCAAGCGGCGATCTCTGGAAACACCATATATTTT. Protein sequence: CTSSQAAISGNTIYF.

V usage is TRBV5-1 and J usage is TRBJ1-1; D call uncertain. CDR1 is SGHRS, CDR2 YFSETQ, per germline. The CDR3 spans 14 residues. The V end lost 4 bases, the J end lost 2 bases, and 12 bases lay between the germline ends. Here the CDR3 DNA reads TGCGCCAGCAGCCACCTCCCGGGAAACACTGAAGCTTTCTTT. Its protein product is CASSHLPGNTEAFF. Complete variable domain (other parts from reference TRBV5-1 and TRBJ1-1): KAGVTQTPRYLIKTRGQQVTLSCSPISGHRSVSWYQQTPGQGLQFLFEYFSETQRNKGNFPGRFSGRQFSNSRSEMNVSTLELGDSALYLCASSHLPGNTEAFFGQGTRLTVV.

This clonotype was observed a handful of times. The V gene is TRBV3-1, the J gene TRBJ1-6; D is undetermined. Trimming took off 4 bases at V and 6 bases at J, with 10 bases between the two ends. The V gene's germline CDR1 is LGHDT and CDR2 YNNKEL (reference sequence). CDR3 length: 14 amino acids. The CDR3 protein is CASSPLVSNSPLHF. DNA of the CDR3: TGTGCCAGCAGCCCCCTGGTCTCTAATTCACCCCTCCACTTT.

This clonotype occurred a few times. V gene TRBV5-4 combines with J gene TRBJ1-2; 10 bases are shared with TRBD1. Unmatched junction bases numbered 7, after V lost 4 bases and J lost 7 bases. There are 14 residues in the CDR3. From germline, CDR1 is SGHNT and CDR2 YYREEE (reference sequence). In DNA, the CDR3 is TGTGCCAGCAGCATTACCGGGACAGGGGCTGGCTACACCTTC. Its translation is CASSITGTGAGYTF.

The chain uses TRBV5-4 and TRBJ2-1; no clear D gene. The CDR3 is 13 residues long. The ends were cut back, 1 base at V and 4 bases at J, with 6 bases in the middle. Germline assignment: CDR1 SGHNT and CDR2 YYREEE (reference sequence). In nucleotides, the CDR3 is TGTGCCAGCAGCTTGAGGGCTTACAATGAGCAGTTCTTC. Translated, it gives CASSLRAYNEQFF.

This chain connects TRBV30 to TRBJ1-2, with TRBD1 matching 7 bases. CDR3 length: 15 amino acids. Germline V lookup: CDR1 GTSNPN, CDR2 SVGIG (reference sequence). V was clipped by 3 bases and J by 3 bases; unmatched bases: 10. The CDR3 nucleotides read TGTGCCTGGAGGAAAGACAGGGAAGGGGACTATGGCTACACCTTC. Translating it yields CAWRKDREGDYGYTF.

The chain employs TRBV9 and TRBJ1-2; weak D call: TRBD1 (6 bases). This CDR3 has 11 residues. V was pared by 7 bases and J by 5 bases, with 9 bases between. Germline V gene lookup returns CDR1 SGDLS and CDR2 YYNGEE. The CDR3 coding sequence is TGTGCCAGCGGACAGACATATGGCTACACCTTC. Protein product: CASGQTYGYTF.

The chain employs TRBV10-2 and TRBJ2-5; TRBD1 might be the D (5 bases). The CDR3 loop spans 14 amino acids. In germline, CDR1 is WSHSY, CDR2 SAAADI. V dropped 6 bases and J dropped 5 bases, with 16 bases sitting between them. CDR3 region: CASRPTVAGETQYF. CDR3 bases: TGCGCCAGCAGGCCGACAGTGGCCGGGGAGACCCAGTACTTC.

This clonotype came up many times. The genes are TRBV3-1 and TRBJ2-7; D is unclear. The CDR3 runs 11 residues. With 4 bases removed from V and 1 base from J, the gap between germline ends came to 2 bases. The germline CDR1 and CDR2 sequences are LGHDT and YNNKEL (reference sequence). The CDR3 DNA is TGTGCCAGCAGCCGTTCCTACGAGCAGTACTTC. This encodes CASSRSYEQYF.

This clonotype appeared a few times. An end of the junction differs from the germline gene, which may be a read error. The rearrangement joins TRBV5-6 to TRBJ2-3, with 8 nucleotides matching TRBD2. The V gene's germline CDR1 is SGHDT and CDR2 YYEEEE. The length of the CDR3 is 16 residues. CDR3 in amino acids: CASSLGGLAWADTQYF. CDR3 bases: TGTGCCAGCAGTTTGGGAGGACTAGCCTGGGCAGATACGCAGTATTTT.